This is a list of T cell receptor beta chains from one sample in a study of T-cell memory formation after mild COVID-19. TCRdb re-analysed the 5' RACE reads in MiXCR, keeping a single row per CDR3 protein. The sample has roughly 450,000 distinct CDR3 sequences, 15% to 20% seen once. The sequencing sample was made of PBMCs or a T cell subset sorted from them (not recorded which). The origin of the receptors is an adult woman who had mild COVID-19 (a few samples of this study predate the infection). Cell type and time point are not known. The CDR3 runs from the conserved cysteine through the conserved F or W. The D gene is left open where the match is weak. Size is stated for part of the rows, as once, few or many counts, or as a class when the clone is expanded.

d_gene,j_gene,v_gene,abundance,CDR3aa,CDR3nt
-,TRBJ2-4,TRBV20-1,few,CSARPGPAKNIQYF,TGCAGTGCTAGACCCGGGCCCGCCAAAAACATTCAGTACTTC
TRBD1,TRBJ1-1,TRBV5-1,few,CASKIDPTGVNTEAFF,TGCGCCAGCAAGATAGACCCGACAGGGGTGAACACTGAAGCTTTCTTT
-,TRBJ2-2,TRBV6-1,-,CASVAGDRHTGELFF,TGTGCCAGTGTGGCGGGGGACAGACACACCGGGGAGCTGTTTTTT
-,TRBJ1-5,TRBV20-1,-,CSARRSGINQPQHF,TGCAGTGCTAGACGGTCGGGGATCAATCAGCCCCAGCATTTT
-,TRBJ2-1,TRBV7-3,many,CASSSSSYNEQFF,TGTGCCAGCAGCTCAAGCTCCTACAATGAGCAGTTCTTC
-,TRBJ2-5,TRBV18,once,CASSPHYGAETQYF,TGTGCCAGCTCACCTCACTATGGGGCAGAGACCCAGTACTTC
TRBD1,TRBJ1-5,TRBV20-1,few,CSARGRTGVTQPQHF,TGCAGTGCTAGAGGTCGGACAGGGGTTACTCAGCCCCAGCATTTT
TRBD2,TRBJ2-7,TRBV7-8,-,CASSLGTKYEQYF,TGTGCCAGCAGCTTGGGGACTAAGTACGAGCAGTACTTC
TRBD2,TRBJ2-6,TRBV20-1,few,CSASPPSGSGANVLTF,TGCAGTGCTAGCCCCCCTAGCGGCTCTGGGGCCAACGTCCTGACTTTC
-,TRBJ1-1,TRBV7-2,few,CASRPQTGTAEAFF,TGTGCCAGCAGACCTCAAACAGGGACTGCTGAAGCTTTCTTT
-,TRBJ1-1,TRBV12-3/TRBV12-4,-,CASSPPGVEAFF,TGTGCCAGCAGTCCCCCGGGGGTTGAAGCTTTCTTT
-,TRBJ2-1,TRBV7-7,-,CASSLGSAFYGEQFF,TGTGCTAGCAGCTTAGGCAGCGCCTTCTATGGTGAGCAGTTCTTC
-,TRBJ1-1,TRBV7-9,few,CASSLPGTGTEAFF,TGTGCCAGCAGCCTCCCAGGGACGGGGACTGAAGCTTTCTTT
TRBD2,TRBJ2-1,TRBV10-3,few,CAISGLADTSYNEQFF,TGTGCCATCAGCGGACTAGCGGATACCTCCTACAATGAGCAGTTCTTC
-,TRBJ1-1,TRBV24-1,-,CATSDYEDTEAFF,TGTGCCACCAGTGATTACGAGGACACTGAAGCTTTCTTT
TRBD2,TRBJ2-1,TRBV12-3/TRBV12-4,-,CASSAGGGNEQFF,TGTGCCAGCTCGGCGGGAGGAGGCAATGAGCAGTTCTTC
TRBD2,TRBJ2-3,TRBV12-3/TRBV12-4,-,CASSFLAGTSTDTQYF,TGTGCCAGCAGTTTTCTAGCGGGGACTAGCACAGATACGCAGTATTTT
TRBD2,TRBJ2-5,TRBV20-1,few,CSASGGAQETQYF,TGCAGTGCTAGCGGGGGGGCTCAAGAGACCCAGTACTTC
-,TRBJ1-1,TRBV29-1,-,CSVPEVEAFF,TGCAGCGTCCCCGAGGTGGAAGCTTTCTTT
-,TRBJ1-2,TRBV3-1,few,CASRNQGAYGYTF,TGTGCCAGCAGAAACCAGGGAGCCTATGGCTACACCTTC
-,TRBJ1-2,TRBV29-1,few,CSVEWHTQVGYTF,TGCAGCGTTGAATGGCACACACAGGTCGGCTACACCTTC
-,TRBJ2-1,TRBV5-4,-,CASSLFGGPYNEQFF,TGTGCCAGCAGCTTGTTTGGAGGACCGTACAATGAGCAGTTCTTC
-,TRBJ1-2,TRBV12-3/TRBV12-4,-,CASRSGQLYGYTF,TGTGCCAGCAGATCGGGCCAACTCTATGGCTACACCTTC
TRBD2,TRBJ2-3,TRBV18,few,CASSPTSGGDTQYF,TGTGCCAGCTCACCGACTAGCGGGGGGGATACGCAGTATTTT
-,TRBJ1-1,TRBV6-2/TRBV6-3,-,CASSYSGRRGTEAFF,TGTGCCAGCAGTTACTCGGGACGTCGGGGCACTGAAGCTTTCTTT
-,TRBJ1-1,TRBV7-6,few,CATLGETDTEAFF,TGTGCCACCCTCGGGGAGACGGACACTGAAGCTTTCTTT
TRBD2,TRBJ2-7,TRBV7-9,-,CASSSYRDYNNEQYF,TGTGCCAGCAGTTCATACCGGGACTACAATAACGAGCAGTACTTC
-,TRBJ1-4,TRBV5-1,few,CASSWTATNEKLFF,TGCGCCAGCAGCTGGACAGCCACTAATGAAAAACTGTTTTTT
TRBD1,TRBJ2-7,TRBV6-1,few,CASDGQGSYEQYF,TGTGCCAGCGACGGACAGGGTTCCTACGAGCAGTACTTC
-,TRBJ1-5,TRBV12-3/TRBV12-4,-,CASRGQGFGNQPQHF,TGTGCCAGCAGGGGCCAGGGATTCGGCAATCAGCCCCAGCATTTT
TRBD2,TRBJ2-7,TRBV7-2,-,CASSSSGVGYEQYF,TGTGCCAGCAGCTCGAGCGGGGTTGGGTACGAGCAGTACTTC
-,TRBJ2-1,TRBV4-2,-,CASSQDKAGPSSYNEQFF,TGTGCCAGCAGCCAAGATAAGGCAGGCCCCTCGTCGTACAATGAGCAGTTCTTC
TRBD2,TRBJ2-5,TRBV3-1,-,CASSQGTSGRLGTQYF,TGTGCCAGCAGCCAAGGGACTAGCGGGAGGTTGGGGACCCAGTACTTC
-,TRBJ2-3,TRBV25-1,-,CASSELRPGLDTQYF,TGTGCCAGCAGTGAATTACGGCCAGGCTTGGATACGCAGTATTTT
TRBD1,TRBJ2-3,TRBV7-8,-,CASSLARQGSRTDTQYF,TGTGCCAGCAGCTTAGCTCGACAGGGATCGCGCACAGATACGCAGTATTTT
-,TRBJ1-2,TRBV5-1,-,CASSLVPVVGAYGYTF,TGCGCCAGCAGCTTGGTTCCCGTGGTGGGGGCATATGGCTACACCTTC
TRBD1,TRBJ2-2,TRBV24-1,few,CATSKSGQGFSTGELFF,TGTGCCACCAGCAAATCGGGACAGGGCTTTAGTACCGGGGAGCTGTTTTTT
TRBD1,TRBJ1-2,TRBV5-1,few,CASRKDRGTYGYTF,TGCGCCAGCAGGAAGGACAGGGGTACCTATGGCTACACCTTC
-,TRBJ2-1,TRBV30,few,CANLLGGVHEQFF,TGTGCCAACCTGCTTGGAGGAGTGCATGAGCAGTTCTTC